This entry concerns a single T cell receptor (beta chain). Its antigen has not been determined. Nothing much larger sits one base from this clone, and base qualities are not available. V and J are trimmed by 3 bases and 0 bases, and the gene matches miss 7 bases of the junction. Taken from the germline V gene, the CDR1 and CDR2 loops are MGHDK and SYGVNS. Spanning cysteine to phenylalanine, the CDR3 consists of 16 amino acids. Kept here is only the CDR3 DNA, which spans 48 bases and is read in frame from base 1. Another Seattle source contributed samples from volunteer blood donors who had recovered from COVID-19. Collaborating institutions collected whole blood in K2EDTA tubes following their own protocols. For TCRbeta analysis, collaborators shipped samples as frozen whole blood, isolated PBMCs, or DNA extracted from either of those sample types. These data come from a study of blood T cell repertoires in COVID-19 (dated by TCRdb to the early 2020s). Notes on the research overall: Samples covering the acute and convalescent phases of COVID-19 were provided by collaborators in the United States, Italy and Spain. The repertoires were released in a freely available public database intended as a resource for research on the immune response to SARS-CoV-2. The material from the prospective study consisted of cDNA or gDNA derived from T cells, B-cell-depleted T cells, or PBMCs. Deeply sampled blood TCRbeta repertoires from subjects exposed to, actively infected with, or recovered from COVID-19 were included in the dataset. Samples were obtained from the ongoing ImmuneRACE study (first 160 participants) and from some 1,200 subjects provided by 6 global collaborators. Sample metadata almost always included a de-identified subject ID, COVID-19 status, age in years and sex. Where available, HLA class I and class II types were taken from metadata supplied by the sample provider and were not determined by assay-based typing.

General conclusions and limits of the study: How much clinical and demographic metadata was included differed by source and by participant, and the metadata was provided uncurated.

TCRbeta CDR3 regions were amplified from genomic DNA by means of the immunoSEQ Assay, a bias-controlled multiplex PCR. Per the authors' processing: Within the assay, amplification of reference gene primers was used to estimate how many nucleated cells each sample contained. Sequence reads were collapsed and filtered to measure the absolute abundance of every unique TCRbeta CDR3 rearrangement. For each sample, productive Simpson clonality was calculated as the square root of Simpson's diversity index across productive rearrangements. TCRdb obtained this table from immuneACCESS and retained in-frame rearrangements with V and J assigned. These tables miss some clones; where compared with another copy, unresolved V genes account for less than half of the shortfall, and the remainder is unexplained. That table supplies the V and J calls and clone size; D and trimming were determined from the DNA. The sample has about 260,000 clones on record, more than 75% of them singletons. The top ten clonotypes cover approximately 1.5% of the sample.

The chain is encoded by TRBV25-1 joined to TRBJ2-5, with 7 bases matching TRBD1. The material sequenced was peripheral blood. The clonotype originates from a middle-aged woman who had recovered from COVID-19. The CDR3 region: CASSDRDRPYQETQYF. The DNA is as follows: TGTGCCAGCAGTGATCGGGACAGACCGTACCAAGAGACCCAGTACTTC.